Given below is one T cell receptor beta chain in context. What antigen it recognizes has not been identified. Per-base quality was not reported, and no clone a single base away is much larger than it. CDR1 and CDR2 (SGHTA, FQGNSA) derive from the germline V gene. The CDR3 has 18 amino acids, counting the end cysteine and phenylalanine. Only the CDR3 DNA is retained, 54 bases long and in frame from the first base. Here V drops 1 base and J drops 2 bases, and the junction holds 7 bases not matched to any gene. The data originate from a study of cytomegalovirus exposure and HLA in healthy donors (dated by TCRdb to about 2017). For the wider study: In an earlier analysis of under 600 of the donors, roughly 300 Gb of sequence data and 120 million or so unique TCR beta sequences from roughly 180 million T cells were reported. Roughly 300 gigabases of sequencing data and about 92 million unique TCR sequences made up an early release that covered fewer than 650 HLA-typed donors. Of the roughly 390 genotyped donors, around 81% fell in the genetic ancestry cluster associated with self-reported Caucasian donors. The aim of the study was to test whether cataloging public T cell receptors could identify signatures of past pathogen exposure. The T cell repertoires of 666 subjects were profiled by immunosequencing and related to cytomegalovirus serostatus. In addition to the first cohort of 650 to 750 subjects, a separate validation cohort of approximately 130 different subjects was used. The study combined high-throughput TCR immunosequencing, statistical association of individual TCRs with disease status, and machine learning to predict cytomegalovirus infection status. A later analysis re-examined previously published TCR beta repertoires from more than 550 donors and added high-resolution HLA genotyping to investigate patterns of TCR occurrence. Rather than using new phenotypic data, the later analysis identified candidate immune exposures from TCR beta sequences and from how often those sequences occurred across donors. In an earlier analysis of a few hundred of the donors, high-throughput TCR beta sequencing was used to judge whether each TCR beta V gene segment behaved as functional or pseudogenic. Donor age, sex, ethnicity and CMV serostatus were compiled alongside the repertoire data. In a later genetic analysis, genome-wide SNP genotypes for about 60% of the 666 donors were used, and that subset was treated as a discovery cohort. All discovery cohort repertoires had been generated on a single sequencing platform. Both class I and class II loci were covered by HLA typing, at four-digit resolution. The number of typed donors differed by locus: about 620-630 for A, B, C, DRB1 and DQB1; 500 to 550 for DQA1; approximately 610 for DPA1; and about 470 for DPB1. Roughly five DR-DQ haplotypes were handled as single units for association and clustering because linkage in the cohort was strong. Across some 400 genotyped donors of the cohort, an average of 235,054 unique TCR beta nucleotide sequences per donor were sequenced, and approximately 17% of those sequences were non-productive.

The paper's findings and limits, for the study overall: A later genetic analysis associated a missense DCLRE1C variant with V-gene and J-gene trimming of TCR beta chains, and an independent cohort replicated the association. According to a later analysis, parvovirus B19, influenza, CMV and Epstein-Barr virus appeared linked to several top co-occurrence clusters. In the study, roughly 160 TCR beta chains were listed as associated with cytomegalovirus. In vitro tests confirmed that a few of the cytomegalovirus-associated TCR beta chains recognize cytomegalovirus antigens. In a later genetic analysis, fewer N-insertions in productive TCRs were reported among donors in an Asian-associated ancestry cluster than the roughly 710-donor mean. HLA typing was unavailable for some donors at each locus, so association tests used only the typed subset. Most CMV-associated TCR beta chains appeared to be HLA-restricted in a later analysis, and the HLA associations seemed to be driven largely by CMV exposure. A cluster of highly shared sequence variants was judged likely to represent a technical artifact of the sequencing pipeline. The classifier was reported to diagnose cytomegalovirus status with high specificity and sensitivity in both the original and validation cohorts. The cohort was sequenced for TCR beta chains only, and without alpha or paired-chain data the features that could be detected were limited. Because the 87-base-pair reads could not distinguish some IMGT-functional V segments, including TRBV6-2 and TRBV6-3, those segments were excluded. A later analysis associated about 17,000 TCR beta sequences with specific HLA alleles at a false discovery rate of 0.05. A later analysis found that HLA-associated TCR beta chains were more clonally expanded and had lower generation probabilities than equally common non-associated chains. The authors suggested that the approach could potentially be generalized to other disease states and immunological phenotypes. Seventeen rarely observed V segments, including chromosome 9 orphons, were excluded from the earlier analysis of almost 600 of the donors because counts were too low. Sequencing depth was assumed to be roughly uniform across donors in the presence/absence analyses, though that assumption may not hold. In an earlier analysis of approximately 600 of the donors, most TCR beta V segments were observed in productive rearrangements about 87% or about 30% of the time, broadly matching IMGT annotations. Correlated functional status among segregating V segments might reflect linkage disequilibrium, but an unknown experimental factor could not be ruled out. According to a later analysis, TCR association rates differed among HLA loci, with DRB1 alleles showing the most associated TCRs and HLA-C alleles showing the fewest. Most TCR sequences were observed very rarely across donors, whereas some public TCRs were present in many individuals. CMV serostatus was the only immune exposure information available for the cohort. A further reported finding was that TCR beta sequences accurately predicted the HLA-A and HLA-B alleles for most subjects in the first cohort. Assigning TCR associations to individual alleles was difficult when HLA alleles, especially DR and DQ, strongly co-occurred.

To prepare the library, the immunoSEQ multiplex PCR assay was applied. A mixture of 60 forward primers for TCR Vbeta segments and 13 reverse primers for TCR Jbeta segments was used in the multiplex PCR. The CDR3 region of rearranged TCR beta genes was amplified from genomic DNA with a multiplex PCR assay. On the Illumina HiSeq System, the amplified TCR beta libraries were sequenced as 87-base-pair reads. From the authors' description of their analysis: Across the roughly 700 repertoires, a later analysis counted some 80 million unique TCR beta chains, some 11 million of which were shared by at least two donors. Raw reads were error-corrected and collapsed into unique sequences with a nearest-neighbor algorithm that merged closely related sequences to remove PCR and sequencing errors. CDR3 sequences were aligned to IMGT reference sequences to assign V, D and J gene segments. For a sequence to be retained, a match of at least six nucleotides was required to both a V gene segment and a J gene segment. Rearrangements were called productive when the CDR3 lacked stop codons and stayed in frame with V and J; all others were non-productive. CDR3 was defined by IMGT convention, running from the second conserved V-encoded cysteine to the conserved J-encoded phenylalanine. The earlier analysis of some 550 of the donors excluded any sequence lacking an unambiguous match to a single V gene segment. In an earlier analysis of a few hundred of the donors, V segments were called functional above 56.7% productive rearrangements and were called segregating when the between-donor standard deviation exceeded 5%. A statistical classification framework was built to diagnose cytomegalovirus status from the catalog of TCR beta chain sequences. In a later analysis, TCR nucleotide sequences were compared against IMGT/GENE-DB human TR gene sequences so that V and J genes could be assigned. Using the TCRdist pipeline, a later analysis assigned CDR3 sequences along with most-parsimonious VDJ recombination scenarios. In a later analysis, each TCR beta chain was defined by its CDR3 amino acid sequence together with its V-gene family, and reads without a unique V-gene family were excluded. To address suspected cross-contamination and a sequencing artifact, a later analysis removed over 500 highly shared, low-generation-probability nucleotide sequences. A later analysis calculated a clonal expansion index for each public chain from normalized within-repertoire ranks of inferred template counts. Generation probabilities in a later analysis came from a VDJ recombination model fitted to out-of-frame rearrangements, and those results were checked against IGoR. A later analysis scored TCR-TCR, TCR-HLA and TCR-CMV co-occurrence with hypergeometric tests, applying a repertoire-size bias correction to TCR pairs. A later analysis estimated false discovery rates by permuting HLA or CMV assignments 20 times. A later analysis grouped co-occurring TCRs with DBSCAN, adding TCRdist sequence similarity when clustering within HLA-allele-positive subsets. Co-occurrence clustering excluded repertoires with fewer than 30,000 or more than 120,000 public chains, plus five with anomalous nucleotide sharing. TCRdb took over this immuneACCESS table, retaining in-frame rearrangements with V and J assigned. Such tables are incomplete; in checked studies, under half of the missing clones stem from an unresolved V gene, and the remainder is unexplained. The V and J calls and clone size are taken from that table; D and trimming were inferred from the DNA. This sample has around 180,000 clones in its table, and 70% to 80% of those were observed once. Approximately 1.4% of the sample lies in the top ten.

The cohort consisted of 666 healthy bone marrow donors. All cohort members were sampled while nominally healthy, although unrecorded immune exposures were likely present. The donor was CMV seronegative and was included in the group of a few hundred seronegative cohort members. A peripheral blood sample was collected from each donor, and TCR beta sequencing was performed on peripheral blood mononuclear cells. Genomic DNA extraction from the blood cell samples was performed with the Qiagen DNeasy Blood Extraction Kit. Recombination joined TRBV7-2 with TRBJ2-3; the junction holds 12 bases that match TRBD2. Sequenced material: PBMCs. The source is a woman between 50 and 59 years old in good health and CMV-seronegative. The sequenced DNA is TGTGCCAGCAGCTTAGTTCTAGCGGGGGGGCCCGACACAGATACGCAGTATTTT. The translation is CASSLVLAGGPDTDTQYF.